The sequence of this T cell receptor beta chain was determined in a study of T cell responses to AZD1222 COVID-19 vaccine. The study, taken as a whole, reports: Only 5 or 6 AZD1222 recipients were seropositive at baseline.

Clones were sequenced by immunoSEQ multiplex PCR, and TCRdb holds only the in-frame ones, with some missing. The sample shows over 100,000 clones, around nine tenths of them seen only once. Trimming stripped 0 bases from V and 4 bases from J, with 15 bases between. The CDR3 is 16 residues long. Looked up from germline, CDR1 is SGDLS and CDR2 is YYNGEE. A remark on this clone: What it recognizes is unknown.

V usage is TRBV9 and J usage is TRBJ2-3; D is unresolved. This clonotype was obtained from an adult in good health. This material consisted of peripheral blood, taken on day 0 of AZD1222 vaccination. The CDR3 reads CASSVANFLVPDTQYF. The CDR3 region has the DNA TGTGCCAGCAGCGTAGCTAATTTCTTGGTTCCAGATACGCAGTATTTT.